The 5 T cell receptor beta chains in this list originate from one sample, sequenced in a study of blood T cells in healthy people across ages. A second roughly 7 to 11 cycle PCR used barcoded and J-beta primers. TCRdb reprocessed the 5' RACE reads via MiXCR and lists one record per CDR3 protein. The sample lists 850,000 to 950,000 distinct CDR3 sequences, 25% to 30% occurring once. The material sequenced was blood. These receptors were collected from an elderly woman in good health.

This clonotype was picked up many times. The J gene is TRBJ2-7, the V gene TRBV20-1; D not certain. Germline V lookup: CDR1 DFQATT, CDR2 SNEGSKA (reference sequence). The V and J ends lost 0 bases and 3 bases respectively, with 9 bases between them. The CDR3 length is 13 residues. The CDR3 protein is CSARDPDRYEQYF. For the CDR3, the DNA is TGCAGTGCTAGAGATCCGGACCGCTACGAGCAGTACTTC.

The chain is built from TRBV4-3 and TRBJ1-2, with D maybe TRBD1 (6 bases). The V end was cut by 0 bases, the J end by 6 bases, with 17 bases between. Germline-derived CDR1 and CDR2 are LGHNA and YSLEER. The length of the CDR3 is 16 residues. In nucleotides, the CDR3 is TGCGCCAGCAGCCAAGAATCGGGGGGGGGCGCGCATGGCTACACCTTC. Protein: CASSQESGGGAHGYTF.

The chain links TRBV24-1 to TRBJ1-2; 8 positions match TRBD1. This CDR3 has 14 amino acids. Germline V gene data show CDR1 as KGHDR and CDR2 as SFDVKD. J lost 7 bases, V lost 4 bases, and 7 bases had no gene match. CDR3 DNA: TGTGCCACCAGTGACCCGGACAGGGAAACTGGCTACACCTTC. It specifies CATSDPDRETGYTF.

V usage is TRBV7-2 and J usage is TRBJ1-1, with D tentatively TRBD1 (5 bases). Germline CDR1 reads SGHTA; CDR2 reads FQGNSA. Trimming took 0 bases from V and 2 from J, leaving 16 bases between them. The CDR3 loop spans 17 amino acids. Written as DNA, the CDR3 is TGTGCCAGCAGCTTAGCTCCCCAAACAGGCTTAAACACTGAAGCTTTCTTT. This gives the protein CASSLAPQTGLNTEAFF.

The chain is built from TRBV28 and TRBJ2-5; 8 bases line up with TRBD2. The V segment lost 3 bases and the J segment 5 bases; nucleotides outside the gene matches: 11. CDR1 MDHEN and CDR2 SYDVKM come from the germline V gene. The CDR3 is made up of 16 amino acids. In DNA, the CDR3 is TGTGCCAGCAGTTTCGGCGGGAGGACGGGTAGGGAGACCCAGTACTTC. This codes for CASSFGGRTGRETQYF.